The 3 T cell receptor beta chains presented below share a single source sample, sequenced in a study of T cell responses to AZD1222 COVID-19 vaccine. Sequenced by immunoSEQ multiplex PCR; TCRdb stores in-frame clones only, minus some. The sample lists about 120,000 clones, approximately 90% seen once, with roughly 3.5% in the top ten. The sequenced sample was peripheral blood, obtained on day 0 of AZD1222 vaccination. The receptors come from an adult in good health.

CDR3 sequence reads: CASSLVANYGYTF. CDR3 DNA: TGTGCCAGCAGCTTGGTCGCTAACTATGGCTACACCTTC. This chain connects TRBV5-6 to TRBJ1-2; D gene uncertain. Germline CDR1 reads SGHDT; CDR2 reads YYEEEE. CDR3 length: 13 amino acids. V was pared by 0 bases and J by 0 bases, with 3 bases between.

The chain is built from TRBV29-1 and TRBJ2-5, with 8 bases fitting TRBD2. The CDR3 contains 12 residues. V was pared by 7 bases and J by 4 bases, with 5 bases of the junction left unmatched. CDR1 is SQVTM, CDR2 ANQGSEA, per germline. CDR3 nucleotide sequence: TGCAGCGGGGACCGGGGGGGAGAGACCCAGTACTTC. Translation: CSGDRGGETQYF.

The chain joins TRBV11-2 to TRBJ1-1, with D possibly matching TRBD1 (6 bases). Per the germline V gene, CDR1 is SGHAT and CDR2 is FQNNGV. This CDR3 comprises 17 residues. V shed 4 bases and J shed 4 bases, with 22 bases lying between them. The CDR3 region is CASSWGAVRARGTEAFF. CDR3 nucleotides: TGTGCCAGCAGCTGGGGGGCTGTGAGGGCGCGGGGCACTGAAGCTTTCTTT.